Below are 15 T cell receptor beta chains sequenced from a single sample in a study of blood T cell repertoires in COVID-19. Libraries were prepared by immunoSEQ multiplex PCR; TCRdb keeps only in-frame clonotypes and omits some of them. The sample has some 220,000 clones, around 84% seen once. Sequenced input: peripheral blood. These receptors were taken from a woman older than 75 with active or convalescent COVID-19.

The rearrangement uses TRBV6-5 and TRBJ1-2, with 8 bases aligning to TRBD1. CDR1 and CDR2 from the germline V gene are MNHEY and SVGAGI. The V gene end was trimmed by 6 bases and the J gene end by 7 bases; junction bases not matched to a gene: 10. The CDR3 runs to 14 residues. DNA for the CDR3: TGTGCCAGCAGAAACGCGGACAGGGCTGGTGGCTACACCTTC. This translates into CASRNADRAGGYTF.

The J gene is TRBJ2-7, the V gene TRBV7-2; tentatively, D is TRBD2 (6 bases). Germline CDR1 is SGHTA and CDR2 is FQGNSA. With 2 bases removed from V and 2 bases from J, the gap between germline ends came to 16 bases. The CDR3 has 16 amino acids. CDR3 in amino acids: CASSLRHAGSTYEQYF. DNA for the CDR3: TGTGCCAGCAGCTTACGGCACGCGGGGTCAACCTACGAGCAGTACTTC.

The rearrangement links TRBV6-2 or TRBV6-3 to TRBJ1-4, with D possibly matching TRBD1 (5 bases). Trimming left V 6 bases short and J 0 bases short, with 20 bases between. Germline values: CDR1 MNHEY, CDR2 SVGEGT. CDR3 length equals 18 residues. This CDR3 reads CASSPRGGVAATNEKLFF. The CDR3 nucleotides are TGTGCCAGCAGCCCTCGGGGGGGGGTTGCCGCAACTAATGAAAAACTGTTTTTT.

The chain carries TRBV19 and TRBJ1-1, with 10 positions matching TRBD1. J lost 6 bases, V lost 5 bases, and 15 bases had no gene match. This CDR3 has 17 amino acids. Germline assignment: CDR1 LNHDA and CDR2 SQIVND (reference sequence). Here the CDR3 reads CASSPRYPGQGDPEAFF. The CDR3 coding sequence is TGTGCCAGTAGTCCCCGATACCCCGGACAGGGGGATCCTGAAGCTTTCTTT.

V is TRBV6-2 or TRBV6-3 and J is TRBJ1-2; 9 bases are a match to TRBD1. The V segment lost 5 bases and the J segment 4 bases; nucleotides outside the gene matches: 11. Germline V gene lookup returns CDR1 MNHEY and CDR2 SVGEGT. The CDR3 spans 16 residues. The CDR3 here is CASSQAGTGNIYGYTF. CDR3 bases: TGTGCCAGCAGTCAGGCCGGGACAGGGAACATCTATGGCTACACCTTC.

The chain combines TRBV18 with TRBJ2-3; D gene uncertain. CDR3 length: 14 residues. Trimming cost V 3 bases and J 1 base, with 8 bases left between them. CDR1 and CDR2 from the germline V gene are KGHSH and LQKENI. The CDR3 DNA sequence: TGTGCCAGCTCACCCCGCGCCGGCACAGATACGCAGTATTTT. Its translation: CASSPRAGTDTQYF.

The chain joins TRBV7-9 to TRBJ2-1, with 14 positions matching TRBD2. The CDR3 has 17 residues. CDR1 is SEHNR and CDR2 is FQNEAQ in the germline V gene (reference sequence). The trim removed 4 bases at V and 7 bases at J, leaving 9 bases unmatched. The CDR3 bases are TGTGCCAGCAGCTCCCAAAAGGGACTAGCGGGAGTTAATGAGCAGTTCTTC. Translating gives CASSSQKGLAGVNEQFF.

The chain combines TRBV4-1 with TRBJ2-7, with 11 nucleotides matching TRBD1. Trimming removed 1 base from V and 3 bases from J; junction bases left unmatched: 11. In germline, CDR1 is MGHRA, CDR2 YSYEKL. This CDR3 is built from 18 residues. CDR3 amino acids: CASSQVEPRTGGHYEQYF. DNA of the CDR3: TGCGCCAGCAGCCAAGTTGAACCTCGGACAGGGGGCCACTACGAGCAGTACTTC.

V usage is TRBV18 and J usage is TRBJ1-2; 8 bases are shared with TRBD1. Germline V lookup: CDR1 KGHSH, CDR2 LQKENI. J gave up 2 bases and V 3 bases, and 5 bases lay outside the gene matches. This CDR3 comprises 15 residues. CDR3 in DNA: TGTGCCAGCTCACCTCAGGGGGCCTGGAACTATGGCTACACCTTC. Translated: CASSPQGAWNYGYTF.

The chain employs TRBV7-9 and TRBJ2-7, with 9 bases matching TRBD1. Germline V CDR1 and CDR2: SEHNR, FQNEAQ (reference sequence). This CDR3 spans 18 amino acids. V lost 5 bases and J lost 2; bases outside the gene matches: 16. This CDR3 is CASSENRGQGRNPYEQYF. The CDR3, as DNA: TGTGCCAGCAGCGAAAATAGGGGACAGGGCCGGAATCCCTACGAGCAGTACTTC.

The rearrangement links TRBV11-1 to TRBJ2-7; 8 positions match TRBD1. CDR1 is SGHAT and CDR2 is FQDESV in the germline V gene (reference sequence). The CDR3 length is 14 residues. V trimming: 5 bases; J trimming: 3 bases; junction bases outside the gene matches: 6. The CDR3 sequence: CASSGPTGGYEQYF. As DNA, the CDR3 is TGTGCCAGCAGCGGGCCAACAGGGGGCTACGAGCAGTACTTC.

This chain uses TRBV30 with TRBJ2-7; D remains ambiguous. Germline V CDR1 and CDR2: GTSNPN, SVGIG (reference sequence). The CDR3 has 13 amino acids. The V and J ends lost 2 bases and 5 bases respectively, with 13 bases between them. The CDR3 sequence: CAWSSRHPNEQYF. The CDR3 bases are TGTGCCTGGAGTTCCAGGCACCCCAACGAGCAGTACTTC.

The table lists this clone with a count of one. CDR3 in DNA: TGCGCCAGCAGCTCGACCGGACGGGGCACTGAAGCTTTCTTT. It codes for CASSSTGRGTEAFF. This chain joins TRBV5-1 and TRBJ1-1, with D unresolved. V gave up 3 bases and J gave up 4 bases, with 13 bases separating them. CDR1 SGHRS and CDR2 YFSETQ come from the germline V gene. The CDR3 length is 14 residues.

V usage is TRBV27 and J usage is TRBJ2-2; a weak D match, TRBD1 (5 bases). Germline CDR1 MNHEY, CDR2 SMNVEV (reference sequence). V lost 6 bases and J lost 5, with 13 bases in between. The CDR3 contains 14 residues. CDR3 region: CASRRAGRTGELFF. The CDR3 DNA follows: TGTGCCAGCAGGAGAGCAGGGCGAACCGGGGAGCTGTTTTTT.

The chain is built from TRBV9 and TRBJ1-1; the D gene is possibly TRBD1 (6 bases). Germline lookup yields CDR1 SGDLS and CDR2 YYNGEE. The V and J ends lost 3 bases and 1 base respectively, with 10 bases between them. This CDR3 has 14 residues. CDR3 sequence reads: CASSETGTNTEAFF. The CDR3, as DNA: TGTGCCAGCAGCGAGACAGGTACGAACACTGAAGCTTTCTTT.